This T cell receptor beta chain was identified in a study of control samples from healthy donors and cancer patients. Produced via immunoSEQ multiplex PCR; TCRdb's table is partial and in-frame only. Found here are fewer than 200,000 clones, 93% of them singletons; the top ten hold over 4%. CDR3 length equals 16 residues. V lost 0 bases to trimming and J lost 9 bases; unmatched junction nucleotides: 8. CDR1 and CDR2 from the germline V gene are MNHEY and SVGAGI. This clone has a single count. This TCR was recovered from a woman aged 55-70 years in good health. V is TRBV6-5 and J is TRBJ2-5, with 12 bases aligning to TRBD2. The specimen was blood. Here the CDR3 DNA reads TGTGCCAGCAGTTACTCGCAATTACTAGCGGGGGGTTCCCAGTACTTC. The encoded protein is CASSYSQLLAGGSQYF.